This record looks at one T cell receptor (beta chain) sequence and its context. These data belong to a study of T cell changes during pregnancy in multiple sclerosis. TCRdb keeps only in-frame clones here, not all; method: immunoSEQ multiplex PCR. Altogether about 77,000 clones are present, more than 85% being singletons, with the ten largest covering about 2.5%. CDR1 is SGHRS and CDR2 is YFSETQ in the germline V gene. The CDR3 consists of 16 residues. The V end lost 0 bases, the J end lost 5 bases, and 18 bases lay between the germline ends. This receptor was taken from a female donor in good health, enrolled as a control in a pregnancy study. The chain recombines TRBV5-1 with TRBJ2-7; D unclear. The specimen was peripheral blood, collected after pregnancy. The CDR3 loop reads CASSLASWALWDEQYF. The CDR3 coding sequence is TGCGCCAGCAGCTTGGCCTCCTGGGCCCTGTGGGACGAGCAGTACTTC.